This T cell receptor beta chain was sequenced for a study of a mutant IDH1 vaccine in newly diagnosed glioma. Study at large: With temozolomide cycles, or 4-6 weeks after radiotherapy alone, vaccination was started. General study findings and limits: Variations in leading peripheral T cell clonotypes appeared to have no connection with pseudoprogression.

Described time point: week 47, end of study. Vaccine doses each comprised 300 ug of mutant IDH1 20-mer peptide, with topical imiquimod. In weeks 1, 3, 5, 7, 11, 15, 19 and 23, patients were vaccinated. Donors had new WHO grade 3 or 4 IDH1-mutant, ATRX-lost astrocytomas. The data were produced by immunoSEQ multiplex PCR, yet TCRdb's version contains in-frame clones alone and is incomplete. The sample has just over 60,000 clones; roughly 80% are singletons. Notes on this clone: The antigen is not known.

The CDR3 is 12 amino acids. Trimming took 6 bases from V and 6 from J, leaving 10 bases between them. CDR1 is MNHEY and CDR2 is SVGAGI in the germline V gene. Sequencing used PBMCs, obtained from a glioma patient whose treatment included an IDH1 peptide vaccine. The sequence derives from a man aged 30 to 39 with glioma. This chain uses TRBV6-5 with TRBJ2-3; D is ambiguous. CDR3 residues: CASRANSDTQYF. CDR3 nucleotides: TGTGCCAGCAGGGCCAACAGCGATACGCAGTATTTT.